This record covers a single TCR beta chain. The sample is drawn from a study of blood T cell repertoires in COVID-19. Trimming left V 3 bases short and J 3 bases short, with 29 bases between. Germline CDR1 and CDR2: LNHNV and YYDKDF (reference sequence). This CDR3 has 20 residues. Using immunoSEQ multiplex PCR, the repertoire was profiled, and TCRdb retains in-frame clones only, with some absent. The table records 150,000 to 200,000 clones, 83% of them present only once. The rearrangement joins TRBV15 to TRBJ1-1; D possibly corresponds to TRBD1 (6 bases). Sequencing input: peripheral blood. The TCR originated in a woman in her 70s with COVID-19, enrolled during active disease. CDR3 sequence (DNA): TGTGCCACCAGCAGCCACGGACAGATTGGGGGTGTTTCGGTTGACACTGAAGCTTTCTTT. It codes for CATSSHGQIGGVSVDTEAFF.